This T cell receptor (beta chain) was observed in a study of cytomegalovirus exposure and HLA in healthy donors. Study-wide results and limits: A list of 164 TCR beta chains associated with cytomegalovirus was given. TCR beta chain V- and J-gene trimming was linked, in a later analysis, to a missense variant in DCLRE1C. Versus the roughly 700-donor mean, an Asian-associated ancestry cluster reportedly showed fewer N-insertions in a later analysis.

J was trimmed by 8 bases and V by 5 bases; bases with no gene match: 14. The CDR3 consists of 15 residues. In germline, CDR1 is SGHTA, CDR2 FQGTGA. This clone was recorded once. The antigen is undetermined. The PCR contained 60 Vbeta and 13 Jbeta primers. Generated by immunoSEQ multiplex PCR, the TCRdb table keeps only in-frame clones and is missing some. The sample contains 53,000 or so clones, over 60% of which appear only once. The sequence was obtained from a man younger than 45 in good health and CMV-seropositive. Sequenced input: PBMCs. The genes are TRBV7-3 and TRBJ1-2; 7 bases fit TRBD1. The CDR3 is CASSLYMGQRGGYTF. CDR3 bases: TGTGCCAGCAGCCTGTATATGGGACAGCGGGGGGGCTACACCTTC.